Below are 11 T cell receptor beta chains sequenced from a single sample in a study of cytomegalovirus exposure and HLA in healthy donors (dated by TCRdb to 2015 to 2018). Libraries were built with the immunoSEQ multiplex PCR assay. The multiplex PCR relied on a mix of 60 forward primers for TCR Vbeta segments and 13 reverse primers for TCR Jbeta segments. In its TCRdb copy, this immuneACCESS table keeps in-frame sequences only and misses some clones. Where compared with another copy, unresolved V genes explain less than half of these, and the others have no known cause. A total of some 200,000 clones appear in this sample, 80% of them only once. The leading ten clones occupy under 0.75% of the sample. The material sequenced was PBMCs. Receptor source: a boy under 18 in good health and CMV-seronegative.

This rearrangement joins TRBV6-6 to TRBJ2-3; no clear D gene. Trimming removed 4 bases from V and 4 bases from J, with 3 bases in between. The CDR3 totals 11 residues. Germline CDR1 MNHNY, CDR2 SVGAGI (reference sequence). The CDR3 here is CASSSSDTQYF. In DNA, the CDR3 is TGTGCCAGCAGTTCCTCAGATACGCAGTATTTT.

J is TRBJ2-7 and V is TRBV5-8; 8 bases are a match to TRBD2. V shed 3 bases, J shed 1 base, and the junction held 12 bases outside the gene matches. This CDR3 has 17 residues. In germline, CDR1 is SGHTS, CDR2 YDEGEE. Here the CDR3 reads CASSSGGMGTRSYEQYF. In DNA, the CDR3 is TGTGCCAGCAGCTCGGGGGGGATGGGGACTAGATCCTACGAGCAGTACTTC.

In its sample, this clone was seen once. The chain joins TRBV5-1 to TRBJ1-1, with D maybe TRBD1 (6 bases). CDR3 length: 14 residues. Germline lookup yields CDR1 SGHRS and CDR2 YFSETQ. The ends were cut back, 0 bases at V and 4 bases at J, with 10 bases in the middle. The CDR3 protein is CASSLAGVGTEAFF. The CDR3 DNA follows: TGCGCCAGCAGCTTGGCAGGGGTCGGCACTGAAGCTTTCTTT.

This chain joins TRBV7-9 and TRBJ1-3; 7 bases map to TRBD1. The CDR3 totals 17 residues. Germline CDR1 reads SEHNR; CDR2 reads FQNEAQ (reference sequence). Trimming took 5 bases from V and 4 from J; bases not matched to a gene: 14. The CDR3 coding sequence is TGTGCCAGCAGCGCAATACTCGACAGGGTAGCCGGAAACACCATATATTTT. Its translation: CASSAILDRVAGNTIYF.

This clone was recorded a few times. The chain couples TRBV6-5 to TRBJ1-2; 9 nucleotides line up with TRBD1. Germline CDR1 and CDR2: MNHEY and SVGAGI. This CDR3 region has 13 residues. The ends lost 5 bases at V and 6 bases at J; junction bases unmatched: 4. Here the CDR3 DNA reads TGTGCCAGCAGTCGAACAGGGGGCCATGGCTACACCTTC. Amino acids: CASSRTGGHGYTF.

The chain couples TRBV5-4 to TRBJ2-1, with D possibly TRBD1 on 5 matching bases. Looked up from germline, CDR1 is SGHNT and CDR2 is YYREEE (reference sequence). Trimming pared 0 bases from V and 6 bases from J, leaving 13 bases between. The CDR3 loop spans 15 amino acids. The CDR3 nucleotides read TGTGCCAGCAGCTTGGTTCCCGCCAGGGTCAATGAGCAGTTCTTC. Residues: CASSLVPARVNEQFF.

The genes are TRBV30 and TRBJ1-1; 10 positions match TRBD1. The CDR3 has 17 residues. The V and J ends lost 2 bases and 1 base, in that order; junction bases with no gene match: 10. Looked up from germline, CDR1 is GTSNPN and CDR2 is SVGIG (reference sequence). The CDR3 loop reads CAWSTWTGGGGNTEAFF. In DNA, the CDR3 is TGTGCCTGGAGTACCTGGACAGGGGGAGGGGGGAACACTGAAGCTTTCTTT.

The chain recombines TRBV7-8 with TRBJ1-5; D not resolved. The germline V and J ends were trimmed by 1 base and 4 bases, with 11 bases remaining between them. Germline V gives CDR1 SGHVS, CDR2 FQNEAQ. CDR3 length: 15 amino acids. The CDR3 DNA is TGTGCCAGCAGCTTAGGAGTACAGTTAAATCAGCCCCAGCATTTT. Translated: CASSLGVQLNQPQHF.

The chain uses TRBV29-1 and TRBJ2-3; 8 nucleotides agree with TRBD1. The CDR3 contains 14 residues. Trimming took 3 bases from V and 4 from J; bases not matched to a gene: 6. CDR1 is SQVTM and CDR2 is ANQGSEA in the germline V gene. CDR3 residues: CSVDGAGGADTQYF. CDR3 sequence (DNA): TGCAGCGTTGACGGGGCAGGGGGCGCAGATACGCAGTATTTT.

This clone was counted a few times. The chain carries TRBV19 and TRBJ1-5; 9 nucleotides agree with TRBD1. Trimming at V came to 5 bases and at J to 3 bases, leaving 8 bases not matched to a gene. The CDR3 consists of 16 residues. The germline V gene encodes CDR1 LNHDA and CDR2 SQIVND (reference sequence). The CDR3 loop reads CASSPSGTGFNQPQHF. Here the CDR3 DNA reads TGTGCCAGTAGTCCGTCCGGGACAGGGTTCAATCAGCCCCAGCATTTT.

This clone was detected a few times. V and J are TRBV9 and TRBJ1-2; 10 bases map to TRBD1. The CDR3 covers 14 residues. Germline-derived CDR1 and CDR2 are SGDLS and YYNGEE. J lost 3 bases, V lost 3 bases, and 2 bases had no gene match. CDR3 in amino acids: CASSAGQGYYGYTF. The CDR3 coding sequence is TGTGCCAGCAGCGCGGGACAGGGGTACTATGGCTACACCTTC. The full variable domain, with the rest looked up from reference TRBV9 and TRBJ1-2, is DSGVTQTPKHLITATGQRVTLRCSPRSGDLSVYWYQQSLDQGLQFLIQYYNGEERAKGNILERFSAQQFPDLHSELNLSSLELGDSALYFCASSAGQGYYGYTFGSGTRLTVV.